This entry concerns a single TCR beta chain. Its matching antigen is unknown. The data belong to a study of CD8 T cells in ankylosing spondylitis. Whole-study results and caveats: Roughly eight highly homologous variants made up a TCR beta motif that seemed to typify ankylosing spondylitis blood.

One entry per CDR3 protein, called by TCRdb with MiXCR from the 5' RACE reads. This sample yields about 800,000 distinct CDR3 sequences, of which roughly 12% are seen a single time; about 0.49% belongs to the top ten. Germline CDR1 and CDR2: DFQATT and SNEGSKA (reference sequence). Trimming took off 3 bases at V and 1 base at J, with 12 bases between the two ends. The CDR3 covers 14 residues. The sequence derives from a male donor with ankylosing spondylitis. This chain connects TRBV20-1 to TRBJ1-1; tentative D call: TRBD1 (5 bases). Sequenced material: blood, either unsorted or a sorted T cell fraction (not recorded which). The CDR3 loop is CSARRAGGNTEAFF. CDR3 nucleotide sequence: TGCAGTGCTAGGCGGGCCGGGGGGAACACTGAAGCTTTCTTT.